This passage covers 7 T cell receptor beta chains from one sample sequenced in a study of CD8+ T cells in alopecia areata. Sequencing templates came from extracted RNA that was reverse transcribed into cDNA. Sequencing used immunoSEQ multiplex PCR; TCRdb keeps in-frame clones, though not all of them. The table has 120,000 or so clones, roughly two fifths seen once. Sequencing was done on a sample of CD4+ T cells sorted from blood. These receptors were collected from a human donor with alopecia areata.

V is TRBV29-1 and J is TRBJ2-3; 8 bases are shared with TRBD2. The length of the CDR3 is 15 residues. The germline V gene has CDR1 SQVTM and CDR2 ANQGSEA. V lost 4 bases, J lost 3 bases, and 9 bases stayed unmatched. Here the CDR3 DNA reads TGCAGCGTTGTAGGGACTAGTCTTAGAACAGATACGCAGTATTTT. Translated, it gives CSVVGTSLRTDTQYF.

The chain uses TRBV6-6 and TRBJ1-1, with D unresolved. Germline CDR1 and CDR2: MNHNY and SVGAGI (reference sequence). The germline V and J ends were trimmed by 6 bases and 1 base, with 18 bases remaining between them. The CDR3 has 16 residues. CDR3 nucleotide sequence: TGTGCCAGCAGGACCCGGGTCGCGGATGGGAACACTGAAGCTTTCTTT. Amino acids: CASRTRVADGNTEAFF.

This rearrangement joins TRBV27 to TRBJ2-7; D gene uncertain. V lost 2 bases and J 6 bases, leaving 8 bases between the germline ends. CDR1 MNHEY and CDR2 SMNVEV come from the germline V gene (reference sequence). CDR3 length: 12 amino acids. CDR3 protein: CASSLKGSEQYF. Written as DNA, the CDR3 is TGTGCCAGCAGTTTAAAGGGTTCCGAGCAGTACTTC.

The V gene is TRBV5-1, the J gene TRBJ2-3; 10 nucleotides line up with TRBD2. Germline lookup yields CDR1 SGHRS and CDR2 YFSETQ. V lost 5 bases, J lost 1 base, and 7 bases stayed unmatched. This CDR3 region has 16 residues. The DNA for the CDR3 is TGCGCCAGCAGGCCCCTAGCGGGAGAGGGCACAGATACGCAGTATTTT. Translated: CASRPLAGEGTDTQYF.

In its sample, this clone was seen a few times. The chain uses TRBV28 and TRBJ1-5; the D is unclear. This CDR3 is built from 15 residues. The V and J ends lost 6 bases and 3 bases respectively, with 15 bases between them. Germline V lookup: CDR1 MDHEN, CDR2 SYDVKM. In DNA, the CDR3 is TGTGCCAGCAGCCACTTGCGGCTGCTCAATCAGCCCCAGCATTTT. This gives the protein CASSHLRLLNQPQHF.

This clone was found a few times. V is TRBV29-1 and J is TRBJ2-3; 8 nucleotides agree with TRBD2. V was pared by 4 bases and J by 3 bases, with 6 bases of the junction left unmatched. Germline V lookup: CDR1 SQVTM, CDR2 ANQGSEA. This CDR3 is 14 amino acids long. This CDR3 is CSVVLAAVTDTQYF. Here the CDR3 DNA reads TGCAGCGTTGTACTAGCGGCAGTTACAGATACGCAGTATTTT.

The chain has TRBV2 and TRBJ1-2; D ambiguous. Per the germline V gene, CDR1 is SNHLY and CDR2 is FYNNEI. The length of the CDR3 is 11 residues. Trimming removed 5 bases from V and 6 bases from J, with 7 bases in between. This CDR3 reads CASSPMDGYTF. CDR3 sequence (DNA): TGTGCCAGCAGTCCCATGGATGGCTACACCTTC.